Below are 4 T cell receptor beta chains sequenced from a single sample in a study of blood T cell repertoires in COVID-19. Some clones are missing from TCRdb's copy, which holds only in-frame ones; the method was immunoSEQ multiplex PCR. The table records approximately 190,000 clones, less than 90% of them present only once. Input material: peripheral blood. The receptors were gathered from a man aged 70-80 years with active or convalescent COVID-19.

The genes are TRBV7-9 and TRBJ2-5, with D perhaps matching TRBD2 (6 bases). The CDR3 sequence is 13 residues long. CDR1 is SEHNR, CDR2 FQNEAQ, per germline (reference sequence). V lost 5 bases to trimming and J lost 5 bases, with 12 bases between them. In DNA, the CDR3 is TGTGCCAGCAGCCTGGGACTTCAGGAGACCCAGTACTTC. Its translation: CASSLGLQETQYF.

The chain recombines TRBV9 with TRBJ1-1, with D possibly matching TRBD1 (6 bases). The CDR3 totals 16 residues. Germline V gene sequence: CDR1 SGDLS, CDR2 YYNGEE. V lost 4 bases, J lost 0 bases, and 16 bases lay in between. CDR3 sequence (DNA): TGTGCCAGCAGCATGGGACAAGAAAGGATGAACACTGAAGCTTTCTTT. It is translated as CASSMGQERMNTEAFF.

V is TRBV5-6 and J is TRBJ2-4, with 9 bases aligning to TRBD1. CDR3 length equals 12 residues. J gave up 14 bases and V 0 bases, and 3 bases lay outside the gene matches. Germline loops: CDR1 SGHDT, CDR2 YYEEEE. This CDR3 is CASSLGDRAKYF. The CDR3 nucleotides are TGTGCCAGCAGCTTGGGGGACAGGGCTAAGTACTTC.

The V gene is TRBV7-6, the J gene TRBJ2-1; 9 bases are a match to TRBD2. Germline V gives CDR1 SGHVS, CDR2 FNYEAQ. CDR3 length: 15 amino acids. V lost 0 bases, J lost 4 bases, and 1 base stayed unmatched. For the CDR3, the DNA is TGTGCCAGCAGCTTAGCTAGCGGGGGTTACAATGAGCAGTTCTTC. Translation: CASSLASGGYNEQFF.